Shown below are 25 T cell receptor beta chains from a single sample sequenced in a study of T cell changes during pregnancy in multiple sclerosis. TCRdb's copy holds only in-frame clones and misses some; the assay was immunoSEQ multiplex PCR. The table shows around 100,000 clones, with roughly 92% occurring only once. This specimen was peripheral blood, taken in the third trimester of pregnancy. The receptor set was obtained from a female donor with multiple sclerosis, enrolled in a pregnancy study.

The chain links TRBV2 to TRBJ1-1, with TRBD1 matching over 7 bases. With V trimmed by 4 bases and J by 1 base, 9 bases remained unmatched. Looked up from germline, CDR1 is SNHLY and CDR2 is FYNNEI. This CDR3 is 16 amino acids long. In DNA form, the CDR3 reads TGTGCCAGCAGTGGGGCAACAGGGGCACAGAACACTGAAGCTTTCTTT. This gives the protein CASSGATGAQNTEAFF.

This chain connects TRBV7-9 to TRBJ2-7, with 7 bases lining up with TRBD2. With 6 bases clipped from V and 0 bases from J, the junction kept 11 bases outside the gene matches. The CDR3 sequence is 16 residues long. Looked up from germline, CDR1 is SEHNR and CDR2 is FQNEAQ (reference sequence). In nucleotides, the CDR3 is TGTGCCAGCAGTCACCCCACCGGGACTAACTCCTACGAGCAGTACTTC. This encodes CASSHPTGTNSYEQYF.

This chain links TRBV28 with TRBJ2-1, with TRBD2 identical over 13 bases. The germline V gene encodes CDR1 MDHEN and CDR2 SYDVKM. The V segment lost 3 bases and the J segment 9 bases; nucleotides outside the gene matches: 17. This CDR3 is built from 19 residues. In DNA, the CDR3 is TGTGCCAGCAGTTTTGTGGGACTAGCGGGGAGGAAGGGGCCAAGTGAGCAGTTCTTC. Protein: CASSFVGLAGRKGPSEQFF.

This clone came up a few times. V and J are TRBV11-1 and TRBJ1-1, with D tentatively TRBD1 (6 bases). CDR3 length equals 15 residues. The germline V and J ends were trimmed by 5 bases and 6 bases, with 19 bases remaining between them. Germline CDR1 is SGHAT and CDR2 is FQDESV (reference sequence). The CDR3 reads CASSAFRDKGPEAFF. CDR3 coding DNA: TGTGCCAGCAGCGCATTCCGGGACAAGGGGCCTGAAGCTTTCTTT.

The chain joins TRBV15 to TRBJ2-5; 9 bases fit TRBD1. Per germline, CDR1 LNHNV and CDR2 YYDKDF (reference sequence). This CDR3 comprises 13 residues. V trimming: 3 bases; J trimming: 4 bases; junction bases outside the gene matches: 0. CDR3 protein: CATSRGQGETQYF. The CDR3 coding sequence is TGTGCCACCAGCAGGGGACAGGGAGAGACCCAGTACTTC.

The chain has TRBV27 and TRBJ2-1, with D possibly being TRBD1 (5 bases). Germline CDR1 MNHEY, CDR2 SMNVEV (reference sequence). The CDR3 runs 11 residues. The V end lost 7 bases, the J end lost 10 bases, and 11 bases lay between the germline ends. The CDR3 loop is CASKQGWEQFF. CDR3 bases: TGTGCCAGCAAGCAGGGCTGGGAGCAGTTCTTC.

The chain combines TRBV15 with TRBJ2-1; no clear D gene. V was shortened by 3 bases and J by 0 bases, with 9 bases between the two germline ends. Germline-derived CDR1 and CDR2 are LNHNV and YYDKDF (reference sequence). This CDR3 comprises 15 residues. CDR3 DNA: TGTGCCACCAGCAGCGCCCTGAGCTCCTACAATGAGCAGTTCTTC. It specifies CATSSALSSYNEQFF.

Here the CDR3 DNA reads TGTGCCAGCAGCGTCGGGGCTAGCGGGGGCAATGAGCAGTTCTTC. Its protein is CASSVGASGGNEQFF. The chain joins TRBV9 to TRBJ2-1; 10 bases fit TRBD2. With V trimmed by 2 bases and J by 6 bases, 5 bases remained unmatched. This CDR3 spans 15 amino acids. The germline V gene encodes CDR1 SGDLS and CDR2 YYNGEE. The full variable domain, rest sourced from reference TRBV9 and TRBJ2-1, is DSGVTQTPKHLITATGQRVTLRCSPRSGDLSVYWYQQSLDQGLQFLIQYYNGEERAKGNILERFSAQQFPDLHSELNLSSLELGDSALYFCASSVGASGGNEQFFGPGTRLTVL.

The rearrangement joins TRBV5-8 to TRBJ2-1, with 14 nucleotides matching TRBD2. This CDR3 is 16 amino acids long. The germline CDR1 and CDR2 sequences are SGHTS and YDEGEE. V dropped 4 bases and J dropped 8; count of bases not matched to a gene: 8. The CDR3 bases are TGTGCCAGCAGCCCGGCGGGACTAGCGGGAGAGGATGAGCAGTTCTTC. Translating it yields CASSPAGLAGEDEQFF.

V is TRBV19 and J is TRBJ1-2; D perhaps matches TRBD1 (5 bases). The germline gives CDR1 LNHDA, CDR2 SQIVND (reference sequence). Trimming took 4 bases from V and 10 from J, leaving 13 bases between them. This CDR3 has 12 residues. For the CDR3, the DNA is TGTGCCAGTAGTACTTCGGGGGGAGACTACACCTTC. Translating it yields CASSTSGGDYTF.

The rearrangement uses TRBV30 and TRBJ2-2; no firm D call. The CDR3 consists of 13 residues. CDR1 is GTSNPN, CDR2 SVGIG, per germline (reference sequence). V lost 2 bases, J lost 1 base, and 5 bases lay in between. CDR3 in DNA: TGTGCCTGGAGTCTAGGGAACACCGGGGAGCTGTTTTTT. Residues: CAWSLGNTGELFF.

This chain joins TRBV5-6 and TRBJ1-2, with 8 bases aligning to TRBD1. In germline, CDR1 is SGHDT, CDR2 YYEEEE. The junction had 4 bases not matched to a gene; V was cut back by 5 bases and J by 1 base. CDR3 size: 14 residues. DNA of the CDR3: TGTGCCAGCAGGCGGACAGGGAATAACTATGGCTACACCTTC. This codes for CASRRTGNNYGYTF.

The chain is built from TRBV5-1 and TRBJ2-5; 10 nucleotides match TRBD2. Losses at the gene ends were 4 bases for V and 0 bases for J; bases not matched to a gene: 6. The germline V gene encodes CDR1 SGHRS and CDR2 YFSETQ. The CDR3 loop spans 16 amino acids. CDR3 nucleotide sequence: TGCGCCAGCAGCCCTTTAGCGGGAGGCGACCAAGAGACCCAGTACTTC. It is translated as CASSPLAGGDQETQYF.

V and J are TRBV2 and TRBJ1-6, with D perhaps matching TRBD1 (5 bases). V lost 6 bases and J lost 8, with 14 bases in between. The CDR3 has 14 residues. Germline assignment: CDR1 SNHLY and CDR2 FYNNEI. The chain's CDR3 is CASRPTVNDSPLHF. DNA for the CDR3: TGTGCCAGCAGGCCGACAGTTAATGATTCACCCCTCCACTTT.

This clone showed up just once. The J gene is TRBJ2-5, the V gene TRBV2; 8 nucleotides line up with TRBD2. Germline V gene sequence: CDR1 SNHLY, CDR2 FYNNEI. Trimming cost V 4 bases and J 1 base; bases outside gene matches: 5. The CDR3 spans 15 residues. Written as DNA, the CDR3 is TGTGCCAGCAGTGGTCCGACTAGCGCCCAAGAGACCCAGTACTTC. Its protein is CASSGPTSAQETQYF.

The chain carries TRBV7-7 and TRBJ2-7; 16 nucleotides match TRBD2. CDR1 is SSHAT, CDR2 FNYEAQ, per germline (reference sequence). This CDR3 region has 17 residues. Losses at the gene ends were 5 bases for V and 7 bases for J; bases not matched to a gene: 11. The CDR3 nucleotides read TGTGCCAGCAGCCGACTTCCGGGACTAGCGGGAGGGCAAGAGCAGTACTTC. Translated, it gives CASSRLPGLAGGQEQYF.

DNA for the CDR3: TGTGCCAGCAGCCCAAGGACTAGCGGGGGGGCCGGGATGTTGGGTGAGCAGTTCTTC. Translation: CASSPRTSGGAGMLGEQFF. This rearrangement joins TRBV9 to TRBJ2-1, with 15 bases identical to TRBD2. Germline trimming cut 4 bases from V and 9 bases from J; bases unmatched to any gene: 17. Germline loops: CDR1 SGDLS, CDR2 YYNGEE. This CDR3 has 19 residues.

The CDR3 loop is CASSYSDATGEAFF. In nucleotides, the CDR3 is TGTGCCAGCAGTTACTCGGATGCAACAGGAGAAGCTTTCTTT. The rearrangement joins TRBV6-6 to TRBJ1-1; a weak D match, TRBD1 (5 bases). The germline V gene has CDR1 MNHNY and CDR2 SVGAGI (reference sequence). Trimming removed 0 bases at V and 8 bases at J, with 13 bases between. The CDR3 length is 14 residues.

V usage is TRBV13 and J usage is TRBJ2-7; possible D gene TRBD2, 5 bases. V was clipped by 5 bases and J by 1 base, with 12 bases between them. This CDR3 has 14 amino acids. From germline, CDR1 is PRHDT and CDR2 FYEKMQ (reference sequence). The CDR3 nucleotides read TGTGCCAGCAGCGCGGGCCATGTGTCCTACGAGCAGTACTTC. Translation gives CASSAGHVSYEQYF.

The chain carries TRBV28 and TRBJ1-5; TRBD1 agrees at 9 bases. Losses at the gene ends were 4 bases for V and 4 bases for J; bases not matched to a gene: 5. CDR1 MDHEN and CDR2 SYDVKM come from the germline V gene. The CDR3 extends over 15 amino acids. The CDR3 reads CASSSGTGKNQPQHF. CDR3 DNA: TGTGCCAGCAGTTCCGGGACAGGGAAGAATCAGCCCCAGCATTTT.

V is TRBV6-1 and J is TRBJ2-7; 9 nucleotides align to TRBD1. From germline, CDR1 is MNHNS and CDR2 SASEGT. The CDR3 extends over 14 amino acids. V lost 3 bases and J lost 2; bases outside the gene matches: 2. The DNA of the CDR3 is TGTGCCAGCAGTGAGGGGACAGGGACCTACGAGCAGTACTTC. Encoded protein: CASSEGTGTYEQYF.

The chain joins TRBV9 to TRBJ2-5; TRBD1 might be the D (6 bases). The closer fit of TRBJ2-7 to the DNA end suggests the J call may be wrong. Looked up from germline, CDR1 is SGDLS and CDR2 is YYNGEE. The CDR3 totals 15 residues. The CDR3 nucleotides read TGTGCCAGCAGCGAAAACCCTGACAGGCTCTACGAGCAGTACTTC. It yields the protein CASSENPDRLYEQYF.

This clone was counted a single time. The chain couples TRBV7-2 to TRBJ1-1; D possibly corresponds to TRBD1 (6 bases). The V and J ends lost 2 bases and 0 bases respectively, with 7 bases between them. The V gene's germline CDR1 is SGHTA and CDR2 FQGNSA. The CDR3 spans 14 residues. CDR3 sequence reads: CASSLNRVNTEAFF. CDR3 sequence (DNA): TGTGCCAGCAGCTTAAACAGGGTGAACACTGAAGCTTTCTTT.

J is TRBJ2-1 and V is TRBV6-1, with TRBD2 matching over 11 bases. The CDR3 sequence is 13 residues long. V trimming: 9 bases; J trimming: 13 bases; junction bases outside the gene matches: 11. Per the germline V gene, CDR1 is MNHNS and CDR2 is SASEGT. The CDR3 here is CASYPGLAVQQFF. CDR3 DNA: TGTGCCAGTTATCCGGGACTAGCGGTACAACAGTTCTTC.

V usage is TRBV27 and J usage is TRBJ1-1; 7 bases are shared with TRBD1. CDR1 MNHEY and CDR2 SMNVEV come from the germline V gene (reference sequence). The V and J ends lost 8 bases and 3 bases, in that order; junction bases with no gene match: 6. The CDR3 is 13 residues long. CDR3 loop: CASRQTGHTEAFF. CDR3 bases: TGTGCCAGCCGCCAGACAGGGCACACTGAAGCTTTCTTT.